These T cell receptor beta chains were read from a single sample in a study of CD8 T cells in Susac syndrome. A single record per CDR3 protein comes from TCRdb applying MiXCR to the immunoSEQ multiplex PCR reads. Of 95,000 to 150,000 distinct CDR3 sequences in the sample, just under 95% were seen once. Material: CD8+ T cells from PBMCs. The receptors originated from a human donor with Susac syndrome. Both conserved end residues are part of each CDR3. D genes are given only for firm matches. A clone size is listed for some rows: how often the clone was seen (once, few, many), or a class if it is expanded.

-	TRBJ1-1	-	TRBV11-2	CASSFRGDEAFF	TGTGCCAGCAGCTTCCGGGGGGATGAAGCTTTCTTT
-	TRBJ2-1	TRBD1	TRBV11-2	CASSPRTGEVNEQFF	TGTGCCAGCAGCCCAAGGACAGGGGAAGTCAATGAGCAGTTCTTC
-	TRBJ2-3	TRBD2	TRBV4-3	CASSQDRPAGIGTDTQYF	TGCGCCAGCAGCCAAGATCGACCAGCGGGGATCGGAACAGATACGCAGTATTTT
-	TRBJ2-5	-	TRBV6-2/TRBV6-3	CASSHGETQYF	TGTGCCAGCAGCCACGGGGAGACCCAGTACTTC
-	TRBJ1-5	TRBD1	TRBV5-1	CASSLAGTGYQPQHF	TGCGCCAGCAGCTTGGCCGGGACAGGGTATCAGCCCCAGCATTTT
-	TRBJ1-5	-	TRBV9	CASSVGHNQPQHF	TGTGCCAGCAGCGTGGGACACAATCAGCCCCAGCATTTT
-	TRBJ2-5	-	TRBV21-1	CASPGELETQYF	TGTGCCAGCCCCGGGGAACTTGAGACCCAGTACTTC
-	TRBJ2-2	TRBD1	TRBV27	CASSPGTGIPGELFF	TGTGCCAGCAGTCCTGGGACAGGTATTCCCGGGGAGCTGTTTTTT
once	TRBJ1-2	TRBD1	TRBV5-1	CASSSTPDRGNYGYTF	TGCGCCAGCAGCTCGACCCCGGACAGGGGTAATTATGGCTACACCTTC
-	TRBJ2-7	TRBD2	TRBV7-7	CASSLGLAGGSNEQYF	TGTGCTAGCAGCTTAGGACTAGCGGGGGGTAGCAACGAGCAGTACTTC
-	TRBJ2-1	-	TRBV3-1	CASSPPGAYNEQFF	TGTGCCAGCAGCCCCCCTGGGGCCTACAATGAGCAGTTTTTC
-	TRBJ2-1	TRBD1	TRBV19	CASIADRDHNEQFF	TGTGCCAGTATTGCGGACAGGGACCACAATGAGCAGTTCTTC
-	TRBJ1-5	-	TRBV20-1	CSARGGPSNQPQHF	TGCAGTGCTAGGGGGGGGCCAAGCAATCAGCCCCAGCATTTT
-	TRBJ1-2	-	TRBV20-1	CSARGAGFVYGYTF	TGCAGTGCTAGAGGGGCAGGGTTTGTTTATGGCTACACCTTC
-	TRBJ2-1	-	TRBV6-2/TRBV6-3	CASTYAGVSQFF	TGTGCCAGCACCTACGCAGGGGTTTCTCAGTTCTTC
-	TRBJ2-3	-	TRBV29-1	CSARTDTQYF	TGCAGCGCCAGAACGGATACGCAGTATTTT
-	TRBJ2-1	TRBD2	TRBV4-1	CASRTSGGSNEQFF	TGCGCCAGCCGGACTAGCGGGGGTAGCAATGAGCAGTTCTTC
-	TRBJ2-5	-	TRBV4-1	CASSQVGKAETQYF	TGCGCCAGCAGCCAAGTGGGGAAAGCAGAGACCCAGTACTTC
-	TRBJ2-3	TRBD2	TRBV9	CASSVGLRGAGDTQYF	TGTGCCAGCAGCGTAGGATTGCGGGGGGCTGGAGATACGCAGTATTTT
once	TRBJ2-1	-	TRBV4-1	CASSQVMGRNEQFF	TGCGCCAGCAGCCAAGTAATGGGTAGGAATGAGCAGTTCTTC
-	TRBJ2-7	TRBD1	TRBV3-1	CASSQDLLREDRGSYEQYF	TGTGCCAGCAGCCAAGATTTACTTCGTGAGGACAGGGGGAGCTACGAGCAGTACTTC
-	TRBJ1-2	-	TRBV19	CASSPQGGHGYTF	TGTGCCAGTAGCCCACAGGGCGGGCATGGCTACACCTTC
-	TRBJ2-3	-	TRBV4-3	CASSQGLRVTDTQYF	TGCGCCAGCAGCCAAGGGTTGCGTGTCACAGATACGCAGTATTTT
-	TRBJ2-7	-	TRBV3-1	CASSQESGSEQYF	TGTGCCAGCAGCCAAGAGTCGGGTTCCGAGCAGTACTTC
-	TRBJ2-1	TRBD1	TRBV18	CASSLGTGGYEQFF	TGTGCCAGCTCTCTAGGGACAGGGGGCTATGAGCAGTTCTTC
-	TRBJ2-7	TRBD1	TRBV29-1	CSVFTPGQASYEQYF	TGCAGCGTTTTTACACCGGGACAGGCCTCCTACGAGCAGTACTTC
-	TRBJ2-3	TRBD1	TRBV7-8	CASSLRQGADTQYF	TGTGCCAGCAGCCTTCGACAGGGAGCAGATACGCAGTATTTT
-	TRBJ2-3	TRBD2	TRBV5-5	CASSHSGPSTDTQYF	TGTGCCAGCAGCCATAGCGGGCCAAGCACAGATACGCAGTATTTT
-	TRBJ1-2	TRBD1	TRBV4-1	CASSQGQGGNGYTF	TGCGCCAGCAGCCAAGGACAGGGGGGCAATGGCTACACCTTC
-	TRBJ2-7	-	TRBV30	CAWSVGRAYEQYF	TGTGCCTGGAGTGTGGGCAGAGCCTACGAGCAGTACTTC
-	TRBJ1-5	-	TRBV20-1	CSARAGRIGSNQPQHF	TGCAGTGCTAGGGCAGGGAGGATTGGGAGCAATCAGCCCCAGCATTTT
-	TRBJ2-7	-	TRBV29-1	CSVEASSSGAGYEQYF	TGCAGCGTTGAGGCATCGTCGTCGGGGGCGGGATACGAGCAGTACTTC
-	TRBJ1-1	TRBD1	TRBV4-1	CASSPRTGGGLGTEAFF	TGCGCCAGCAGCCCTAGGACAGGGGGCGGTTTAGGCACTGAAGCTTTCTTT
-	TRBJ1-6	-	TRBV13	CASSFRGQLSPLHF	TGTGCCAGCAGCTTTCGGGGCCAGCTTTCACCCCTCCACTTT
-	TRBJ1-1	-	TRBV9	CASSSIPDSPTEAFF	TGTGCCAGCAGCTCCATACCGGACAGCCCCACTGAAGCTTTCTTT
-	TRBJ1-2	-	TRBV29-1	CSAQDRGDYGYTF	TGCAGCGCCCAGGACCGAGGGGACTATGGCTACACCTTC
-	TRBJ2-2	-	TRBV6-6	CASSYSGTGELFF	TGCGCCAGCAGTTACTCAGGGACCGGGGAGCTGTTTTTT
-	TRBJ2-7	-	TRBV14	CASSQVGGPPYEQYF	TGTGCCAGCAGCCAAGTAGGAGGGCCCCCCTACGAGCAGTACTTC
-	TRBJ2-2	TRBD1	TRBV20-1	CSAADRGTGELFF	TGCAGTGCAGCGGACAGGGGGACCGGGGAGCTGTTTTTT
-	TRBJ1-6	-	TRBV7-9	CASSLVGKYNSPLHF	TGTGCCAGCAGCTTAGTGGGGAAATATAATTCACCCCTCCACTTT
once	TRBJ2-5	-	TRBV7-6	CASSLEAQAQETQYF	TGTGCCAGCAGCTTAGAGGCCCAGGCCCAAGAGACCCAGTACTTC
-	TRBJ2-2	-	TRBV19	CASSIVLAPAGELFF	TGTGCCAGTAGTATTGTACTAGCCCCAGCCGGGGAGCTGTTTTTT
-	TRBJ2-1	-	TRBV14	CASSRLGGPGNEQFF	TGTGCCAGCAGTCGCTTAGGGGGACCCGGCAATGAGCAGTTCTTC
-	TRBJ2-1	TRBD2	TRBV3-1	CASSPLYSGGAGSYNEQFF	TGTGCCAGCAGCCCGCTCTATAGCGGGGGGGCGGGCTCCTACAATGAGCAGTTCTTC
-	TRBJ1-2	TRBD1	TRBV27	CASRTDRGWYGYTF	TGTGCCAGCAGAACAGACAGGGGTTGGTATGGCTACACCTTC
-	TRBJ2-1	-	TRBV9	CASSSRTLSDEQFF	TGTGCCAGCAGCTCCCGGACGCTGAGCGATGAGCAGTTCTTC
-	TRBJ2-1	-	TRBV12-3/TRBV12-4	CASSRTGYNEQFF	TGTGCCAGCAGTCGGACTGGATACAATGAGCAGTTCTTC
-	TRBJ2-2	-	TRBV7-9	CASTPTGNTGELFF	TGTGCCAGCACCCCAACCGGGAACACCGGGGAGCTGTTTTTT
-	TRBJ1-1	TRBD1	TRBV20-1	CSASGTGRTEAFF	TGCAGTGCTAGCGGGACAGGTCGCACTGAAGCTTTCTTT
-	TRBJ2-5	TRBD2	TRBV4-2	CASSQDLPAGVRTQYF	TGTGCCAGCAGCCAAGATCTTCCAGCGGGGGTCCGGACCCAGTACTTC
-	TRBJ2-7	-	TRBV5-4	CASSFKGYEQYF	TGTGCCAGCAGCTTCAAGGGCTACGAGCAGTACTTC